This T cell receptor (beta chain) was identified in a study of OX40 agonist ivuxolimab in advanced cancers. CDR1 and CDR2 from the germline V gene are ENHRY and SYGVKD. The CDR3 has 11 residues. V lost 4 bases and J 5 bases, leaving 6 bases between the germline ends. The repertoire was sequenced with immunoSEQ multiplex PCR; TCRdb's copy has only in-frame clones and lacks some. The sample yields roughly 20,000 clones, around 86% seen once. The receptor comes from an adult with an advanced solid tumor such as melanoma, head and neck, liver or kidney cancer. Sample: CD4+ or CD8+ T cells sorted from blood, taken in a trial of the OX40 agonist ivuxolimab. J is TRBJ2-7 and V is TRBV10-3, with D perhaps matching TRBD1 (6 bases). As DNA, the CDR3 is TGTGCCATCAGTGCAGGGGACGAGCAGTACTTC. Protein sequence: CAISAGDEQYF.